This TCR beta chain was documented in a study of TIL therapy for anti-PD-1-resistant metastatic lung cancer. Study overall: Patients had a median age of around 54 years (range about 38-85).

As for time point: pre-treatment sample, taken before nivolumab and TIL therapy. The germline V gene encodes CDR1 KGHSH and CDR2 LQKENI. V lost 3 bases, J lost 1 base, and 9 bases lay in between. The CDR3 loop spans 14 amino acids. The libraries were made with immunoSEQ v3. The repertoire was sequenced with immunoSEQ multiplex PCR; TCRdb's copy has only in-frame clones and lacks some. The repertoire holds about 47,000 clones, approximately 86% seen once, with around 5% in the top ten. The TCR was taken from a person between 25 and 79 years old with non-small cell lung cancer. The V call is TRBV18, the J call TRBJ1-1; no clear D. The material sequenced was blood, taken at baseline. The DNA of the CDR3 is TGTGCCAGCTCACCTGGTGGGAAGAACACTGAAGCTTTCTTT. The encoded protein is CASSPGGKNTEAFF.